Below, 20 T cell receptor beta chains from the same sample are listed, as sequenced in a study of blood T cell repertoires in COVID-19. Clones were read by immunoSEQ multiplex PCR, and TCRdb kept only the in-frame ones, dropping some. The repertoire holds about 320,000 clones, with about 86% as singletons. Sample: peripheral blood. All receptors derive from a woman in her 50s with acute or convalescent COVID-19.

This rearrangement joins TRBV29-1 to TRBJ1-1; D possibly corresponds to TRBD1 (5 bases). Trimming pared 5 bases from V and 1 base from J, leaving 14 bases between. The length of the CDR3 is 14 residues. Germline V CDR1 and CDR2: SQVTM, ANQGSEA. In nucleotides, the CDR3 is TGCAGCGTTCTCAGGGCGGCGGAGAACACTGAAGCTTTCTTT. Translated: CSVLRAAENTEAFF.

The genes are TRBV7-2 and TRBJ1-1, with D perhaps matching TRBD1 (5 bases). Germline CDR1 and CDR2: SGHTA and FQGNSA. This CDR3 comprises 13 residues. V lost 1 base and J lost 5, with 8 bases in between. CDR3 nucleotides: TGTGCCAGCAGCTTAGGGGGCATGACTGAAGCTTTCTTT. It translates to CASSLGGMTEAFF.

V gene TRBV7-9 combines with J gene TRBJ1-2; maybe TRBD1 (6 bases). The CDR3 runs 14 residues. V shed 6 bases and J shed 4 bases, with 15 bases lying between them. The germline gives CDR1 SEHNR, CDR2 FQNEAQ (reference sequence). The CDR3 spells CASRLDSQFYGYTF. DNA for the CDR3: TGTGCCAGCAGGCTGGACAGTCAGTTCTATGGCTACACCTTC.

The chain couples TRBV19 to TRBJ1-2; D remains ambiguous. The ends were cut back, 6 bases at V and 4 bases at J, with 15 bases in the middle. The CDR3 length is 14 residues. Germline-derived CDR1 and CDR2 are LNHDA and SQIVND (reference sequence). The CDR3 DNA reads as TGTGCCAGTAGACCGGCCCTAGGCGGCTATGGCTACACCTTC. Translated: CASRPALGGYGYTF.

The chain couples TRBV3-1 (or the pseudogene TRBV3-2) to TRBJ1-1; D is uncertain. CDR3 size: 14 residues. With 1 base removed from V and 7 bases from J, the gap between germline ends came to 13 bases. CDR1 is LGHDT and CDR2 is YNNKEL in the germline V gene (reference sequence). The CDR3 nucleotides are TGTGCCAGCAGCCAAGGGGAGGGATTTGGTGAAGCTTTCTTT. Its protein product is CASSQGEGFGEAFF.

This clone has a handful of counts. The CDR3 here is CASSAGGSRTDTQYF. DNA of the CDR3: TGTGCCAGTAGTGCGGGCGGATCTCGCACAGATACGCAGTATTTT. The chain links TRBV19 to TRBJ2-3, with TRBD2 as a possible D gene (5 bases). This CDR3 spans 15 amino acids. Germline loops: CDR1 LNHDA, CDR2 SQIVND (reference sequence). Trimming took 5 bases from V and 1 from J, leaving 13 bases between them.

The V gene is TRBV9, the J gene TRBJ2-2; 8 bases fit TRBD1. Germline CDR1 SGDLS, CDR2 YYNGEE. The CDR3 runs 15 residues. Germline trimming cut 3 bases from V and 0 bases from J; bases unmatched to any gene: 1. CDR3 loop: CASSGGQANTGELFF. CDR3 sequence (DNA): TGTGCCAGCAGCGGGGGACAGGCGAACACCGGGGAGCTGTTTTTT.

V and J are TRBV10-1 and TRBJ1-5, with 8 bases lining up with TRBD1. This CDR3 comprises 16 residues. Trimming at V came to 5 bases and at J to 0 bases, leaving 6 bases not matched to a gene. The germline V gene has CDR1 WNHNN and CDR2 SYGVQD (reference sequence). The CDR3 sequence is CASSLTGVDSNQPQHF. The CDR3 bases are TGCGCCAGCAGTCTGACAGGGGTCGATAGCAATCAGCCCCAGCATTTT.

The chain carries TRBV28 and TRBJ1-1; 7 bases fit TRBD1. V trimming: 6 bases; J trimming: 9 bases; junction bases outside the gene matches: 7. CDR1 and CDR2 (germline): MDHEN, SYDVKM. The CDR3 covers 12 residues. CDR3 DNA sequence: TGTGCCAGCAGCCAGGACAGGAACCAAGCTTTCTTT. Protein sequence: CASSQDRNQAFF.

CDR3 in DNA: TGCGCCAGCAGCCAAGCGGGACAGGCCTATGGCTACACCTTC. Translation gives CASSQAGQAYGYTF. This chain uses TRBV4-1 with TRBJ1-2, with TRBD1 matching over 8 bases. Germline V CDR1 and CDR2: MGHRA, YSYEKL. The V segment lost 1 base and the J segment 4 bases; nucleotides outside the gene matches: 2. The CDR3 runs to 14 residues.

This rearrangement joins TRBV29-1 to TRBJ1-2; TRBD1 might be the D (6 bases). Trimming removed 1 base from V and 4 bases from J, with 10 bases in between. Germline lookup yields CDR1 SQVTM and CDR2 ANQGSEA. This CDR3 has 13 amino acids. This chain's CDR3 is CSVEGADSYGYTF. In DNA, the CDR3 is TGCAGCGTTGAAGGCGCGGACAGCTATGGCTACACCTTC.

The DNA of the CDR3 is TGTGCCAGCAGCTTAGCGCGACAGGCAACTGAGCAGTACTTC. Protein product: CASSLARQATEQYF. The chain links TRBV7-2 to TRBJ2-7; TRBD1 might be the D (6 bases). CDR1 and CDR2 (germline): SGHTA, FQGNSA. This CDR3 contains 14 residues. Deletions cut 0 bases from V and 7 bases from J, with 13 bases between.

The chain employs TRBV25-1 and TRBJ2-1; 8 bases match TRBD2. This CDR3 comprises 14 residues. The J segment lost 7 bases and the V segment lost 9 bases, leaving 11 bases of the junction unmatched. Germline V gene data show CDR1 as MGHDK and CDR2 as SYGVNS. CDR3 in DNA: TGTGCCAGTAACTCCCCGGGGGGGCGGAATGAGCAGTTCTTC. This codes for CASNSPGGRNEQFF.

V gene TRBV19 combines with J gene TRBJ1-1; 8 bases are shared with TRBD1. There are 16 residues in the CDR3. The germline gives CDR1 LNHDA, CDR2 SQIVND (reference sequence). Trimming took 5 bases from V and 0 from J; bases not matched to a gene: 8. The CDR3 spells CASSPGTGTLNTEAFF. The DNA for the CDR3 is TGTGCCAGTAGTCCCGGGACAGGAACTCTGAACACTGAAGCTTTCTTT.

This chain joins TRBV15 and TRBJ1-3, with 11 nucleotides matching TRBD1. Germline V gives CDR1 LNHNV, CDR2 YYDKDF (reference sequence). The CDR3 covers 16 residues. V gave up 0 bases and J gave up 3 bases; unmatched junction bases: 1. The CDR3: CATSREGQGDGNTIYF. DNA for the CDR3: TGTGCCACCAGCAGAGAGGGACAGGGGGATGGAAACACCATATATTTT.

The V call is TRBV6-5, the J call TRBJ1-6; D possibly corresponds to TRBD1 (5 bases). The CDR3 has 14 residues. The V end lost 5 bases, the J end lost 6 bases, and 11 bases lay between the germline ends. Germline V gene sequence: CDR1 MNHEY, CDR2 SVGAGI. CDR3 sequence reads: CASSRQRFNSPLHF. The CDR3 DNA follows: TGTGCCAGCAGTCGACAGAGATTTAATTCACCCCTCCACTTT.

The chain links TRBV7-2 to TRBJ2-1; 10 bases line up with TRBD2. CDR1 and CDR2 from the germline V gene are SGHTA and FQGNSA. V lost 3 bases and J lost 9; bases outside the gene matches: 2. CDR3 length: 13 amino acids. The CDR3 DNA is TGTGCCAGCAGCTTGCTAGCGGGAGCTGAGCAGTTCTTC. Protein sequence: CASSLLAGAEQFF.

Details on this clone: In the same sample, other DNA sequences code for this CDR3. CDR3 in amino acids: CASSISGNTIYF. Written as DNA, the CDR3 is TGTGCCAGTAGTATTAGTGGAAACACCATATATTTT. V gene TRBV19 combines with J gene TRBJ1-3; the D is unclear. CDR3 size: 12 residues. V dropped 3 bases and J dropped 3 bases, with 3 bases sitting between them. Germline CDR1 reads LNHDA; CDR2 reads SQIVND (reference sequence).

This clone was recorded once. The chain joins TRBV7-8 to TRBJ1-2, with D unresolved. Per germline, CDR1 SGHVS and CDR2 FQNEAQ. Trimming cost V 3 bases and J 0 bases, with 11 bases left between them. The CDR3 runs 15 residues. The CDR3 DNA is TGTGCCAGCAGCTTTAGTCCGGTCCCTAACTATGGCTACACCTTC. It yields the protein CASSFSPVPNYGYTF.

The J gene is TRBJ2-2, the V gene TRBV9; 7 bases align to TRBD1. This CDR3 has 15 residues. Germline loops: CDR1 SGDLS, CDR2 YYNGEE. V lost 5 bases and J lost 2; bases outside the gene matches: 6. This CDR3 reads CASREWDSNTGELFF. CDR3 sequence (DNA): TGTGCCAGCAGAGAGTGGGACAGCAACACCGGGGAGCTGTTTTTT.